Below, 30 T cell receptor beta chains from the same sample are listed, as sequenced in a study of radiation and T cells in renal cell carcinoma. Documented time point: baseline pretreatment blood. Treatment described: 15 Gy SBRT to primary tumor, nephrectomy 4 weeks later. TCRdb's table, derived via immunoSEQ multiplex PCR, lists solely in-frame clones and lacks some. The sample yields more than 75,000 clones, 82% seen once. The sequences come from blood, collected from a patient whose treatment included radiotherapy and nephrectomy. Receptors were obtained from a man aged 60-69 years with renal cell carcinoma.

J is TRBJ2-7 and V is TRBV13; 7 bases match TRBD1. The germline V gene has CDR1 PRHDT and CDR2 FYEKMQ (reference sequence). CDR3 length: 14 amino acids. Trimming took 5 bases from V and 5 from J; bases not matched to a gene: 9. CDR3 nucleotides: TGTGCCAGCAGCCCCGACAGGGTAGGGAACGAGCAGTACTTC. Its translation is CASSPDRVGNEQYF.

The CDR3 region is CASSLTGTGGGGYTF. For the CDR3, the DNA is TGCGCCAGCAGCTTAACCGGGACAGGGGGCGGAGGCTACACCTTC. V and J are TRBV5-1 and TRBJ1-2; the match to TRBD1 covers 12 bases. V lost 2 bases and J lost 8; bases outside the gene matches: 7. The CDR3 length is 15 residues. CDR1 is SGHRS, CDR2 YFSETQ, per germline.

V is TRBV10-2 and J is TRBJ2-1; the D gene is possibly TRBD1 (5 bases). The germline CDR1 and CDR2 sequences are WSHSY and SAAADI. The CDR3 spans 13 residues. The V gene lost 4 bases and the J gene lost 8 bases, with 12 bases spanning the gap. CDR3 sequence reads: CASSVAGKDEQFF. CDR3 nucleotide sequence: TGCGCCAGCAGTGTAGCAGGGAAGGATGAGCAGTTCTTC.

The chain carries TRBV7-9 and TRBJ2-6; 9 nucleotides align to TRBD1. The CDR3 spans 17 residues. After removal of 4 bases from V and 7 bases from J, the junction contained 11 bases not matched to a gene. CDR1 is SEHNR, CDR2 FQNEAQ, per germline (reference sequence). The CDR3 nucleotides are TGTGCCAGCAGCTCCACAGGGGGCGCACCCCCAGCCAACGTCCTGACTTTC. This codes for CASSSTGGAPPANVLTF.

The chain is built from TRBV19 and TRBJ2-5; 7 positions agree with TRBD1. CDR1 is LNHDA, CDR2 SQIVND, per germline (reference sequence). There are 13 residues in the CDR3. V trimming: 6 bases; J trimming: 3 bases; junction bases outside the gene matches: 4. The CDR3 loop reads CASSHDREETQYF. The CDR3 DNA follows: TGTGCCAGTAGCCACGACAGGGAAGAGACCCAGTACTTC. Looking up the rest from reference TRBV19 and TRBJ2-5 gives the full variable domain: DGGITQSPKYLFRKEGQNVTLSCEQNLNHDAMYWYRQDPGQGLRLIYYSQIVNDFQKGDIAEGYSVSREKKESFPLTVTSAQKNPTAFYLCASSHDREETQYFGPGTRLLVL.

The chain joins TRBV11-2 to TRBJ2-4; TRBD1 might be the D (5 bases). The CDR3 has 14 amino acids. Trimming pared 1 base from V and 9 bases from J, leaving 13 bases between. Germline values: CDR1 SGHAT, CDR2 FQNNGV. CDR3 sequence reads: CASSLGFQGVIQYF. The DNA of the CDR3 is TGTGCCAGCAGCTTAGGTTTTCAAGGGGTCATTCAGTACTTC.

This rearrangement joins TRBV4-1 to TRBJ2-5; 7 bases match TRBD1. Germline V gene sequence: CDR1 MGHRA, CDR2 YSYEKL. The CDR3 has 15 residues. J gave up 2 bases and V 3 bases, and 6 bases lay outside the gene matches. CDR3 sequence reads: CASSHGQDLQETQYF. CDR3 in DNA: TGCGCCAGCAGCCACGGACAGGACTTACAAGAGACCCAGTACTTC.

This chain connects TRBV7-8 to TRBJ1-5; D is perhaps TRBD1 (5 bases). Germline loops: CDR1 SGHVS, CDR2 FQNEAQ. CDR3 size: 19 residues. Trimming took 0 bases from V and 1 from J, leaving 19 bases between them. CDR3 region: CASSLARRGRDWSNQPQHF. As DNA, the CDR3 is TGTGCCAGCAGCTTAGCGCGGAGGGGCAGGGATTGGAGCAATCAGCCCCAGCATTTT.

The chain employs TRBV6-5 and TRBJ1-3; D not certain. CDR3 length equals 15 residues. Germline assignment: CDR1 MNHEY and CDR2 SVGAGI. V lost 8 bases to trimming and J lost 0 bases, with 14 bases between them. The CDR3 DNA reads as TGTGCCAGCCGGGCCTCAGGACTCTCTGGAAACACCATATATTTT. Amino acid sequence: CASRASGLSGNTIYF.

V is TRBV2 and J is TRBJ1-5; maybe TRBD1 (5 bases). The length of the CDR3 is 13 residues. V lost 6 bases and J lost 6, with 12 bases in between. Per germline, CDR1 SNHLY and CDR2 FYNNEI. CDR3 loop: CASSEQGAQPQHF. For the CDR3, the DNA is TGTGCCAGCAGCGAGCAGGGAGCTCAGCCCCAGCATTTT.

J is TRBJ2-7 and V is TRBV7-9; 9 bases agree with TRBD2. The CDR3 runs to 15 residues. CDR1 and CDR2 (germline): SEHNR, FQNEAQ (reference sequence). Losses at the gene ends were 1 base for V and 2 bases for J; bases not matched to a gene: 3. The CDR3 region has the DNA TGTGCCAGCAGCTTAGTGGCTAGCGGGGCCTACGAGCAGTACTTC. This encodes CASSLVASGAYEQYF.

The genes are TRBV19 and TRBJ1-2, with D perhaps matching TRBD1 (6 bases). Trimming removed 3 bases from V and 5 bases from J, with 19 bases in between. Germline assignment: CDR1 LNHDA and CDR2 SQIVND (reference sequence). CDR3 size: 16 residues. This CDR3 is CASSIGADSLAYGYTF. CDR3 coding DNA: TGTGCCAGTAGTATTGGGGCGGACAGCCTCGCTTATGGCTACACCTTC.

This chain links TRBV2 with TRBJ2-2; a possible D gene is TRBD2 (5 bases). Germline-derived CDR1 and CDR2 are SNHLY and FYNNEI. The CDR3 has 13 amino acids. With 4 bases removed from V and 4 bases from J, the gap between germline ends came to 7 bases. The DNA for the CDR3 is TGTGCCAGCAGTGGGACTGGCACCGGGGAGCTGTTTTTT. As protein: CASSGTGTGELFF.

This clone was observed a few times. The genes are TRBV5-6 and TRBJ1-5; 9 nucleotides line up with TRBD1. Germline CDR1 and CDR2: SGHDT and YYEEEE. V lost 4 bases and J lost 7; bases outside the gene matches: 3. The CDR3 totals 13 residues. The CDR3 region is CASSTDRGQPQHF. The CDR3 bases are TGTGCCAGCAGCACGGACAGGGGCCAGCCCCAGCATTTT.

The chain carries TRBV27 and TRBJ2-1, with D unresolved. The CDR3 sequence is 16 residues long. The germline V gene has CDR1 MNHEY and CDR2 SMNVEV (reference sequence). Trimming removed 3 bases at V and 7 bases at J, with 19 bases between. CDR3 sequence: CASSLDARFPYNEQFF. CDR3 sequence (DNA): TGTGCCAGCAGTTTGGACGCGCGGTTCCCGTATAATGAGCAGTTCTTC.

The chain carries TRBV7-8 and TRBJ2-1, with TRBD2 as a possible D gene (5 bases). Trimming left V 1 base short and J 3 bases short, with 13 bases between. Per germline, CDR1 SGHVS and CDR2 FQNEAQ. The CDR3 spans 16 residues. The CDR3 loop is CASSLGPSGSYNEQFF. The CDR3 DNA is TGTGCCAGCAGCTTAGGACCCAGCGGAAGCTACAATGAGCAGTTCTTC.

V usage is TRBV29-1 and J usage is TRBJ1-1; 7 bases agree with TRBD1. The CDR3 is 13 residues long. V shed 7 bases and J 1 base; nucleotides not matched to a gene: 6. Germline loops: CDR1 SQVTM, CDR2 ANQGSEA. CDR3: CSAETGRNTEAFF. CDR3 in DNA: TGCAGCGCAGAGACAGGGCGGAACACTGAAGCTTTCTTT.

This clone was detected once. CDR3 sequence: CASSHANPSGGTEAFF. The CDR3 DNA reads TGTGCCAGCAGCCACGCAAATCCCTCGGGGGGAACTGAAGCTTTCTTT. The gene calls are TRBV14 and TRBJ1-1; D might be TRBD1 (5 bases). Germline V gives CDR1 SGHDN, CDR2 FVKESK. The ends were cut back, 3 bases at V and 5 bases at J, with 19 bases in the middle. The CDR3 covers 16 residues.

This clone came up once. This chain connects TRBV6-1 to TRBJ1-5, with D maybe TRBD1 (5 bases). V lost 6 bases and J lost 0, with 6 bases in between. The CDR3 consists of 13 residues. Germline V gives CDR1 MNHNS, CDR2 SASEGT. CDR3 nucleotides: TGTGCCAGCAGAGGGGATAGCAATCAGCCCCAGCATTTT. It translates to CASRGDSNQPQHF.

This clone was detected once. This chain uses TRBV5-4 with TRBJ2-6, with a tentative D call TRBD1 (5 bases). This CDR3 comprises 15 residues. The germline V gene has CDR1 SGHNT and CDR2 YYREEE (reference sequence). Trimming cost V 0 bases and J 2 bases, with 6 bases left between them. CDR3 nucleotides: TGTGCCAGCAGCTTGGGACAGCCTGGGGCCAACGTCCTGACTTTC. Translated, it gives CASSLGQPGANVLTF. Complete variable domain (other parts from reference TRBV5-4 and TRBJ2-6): ETGVTQSPTHLIKTRGQQVTLRCSSQSGHNTVSWYQQALGQGPQFIFQYYREEENGRGNFPPRFSGLQFPNYSSELNVNALELDDSALYLCASSLGQPGANVLTFGAGSRLTVL.

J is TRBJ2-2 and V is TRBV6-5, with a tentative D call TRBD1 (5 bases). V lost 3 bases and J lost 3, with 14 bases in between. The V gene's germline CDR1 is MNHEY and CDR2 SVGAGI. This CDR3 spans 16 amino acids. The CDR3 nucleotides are TGTGCCAGCAGTTATCGAAGGGGTGGGGACACCGGGGAGCTGTTTTTT. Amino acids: CASSYRRGGDTGELFF.

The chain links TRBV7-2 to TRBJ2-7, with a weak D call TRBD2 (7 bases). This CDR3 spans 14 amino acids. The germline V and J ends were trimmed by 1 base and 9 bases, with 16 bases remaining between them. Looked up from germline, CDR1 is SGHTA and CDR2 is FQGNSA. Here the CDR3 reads CASSLVRGASGQYF. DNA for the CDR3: TGTGCCAGCAGCTTAGTTCGGGGGGCCTCGGGGCAGTACTTC.

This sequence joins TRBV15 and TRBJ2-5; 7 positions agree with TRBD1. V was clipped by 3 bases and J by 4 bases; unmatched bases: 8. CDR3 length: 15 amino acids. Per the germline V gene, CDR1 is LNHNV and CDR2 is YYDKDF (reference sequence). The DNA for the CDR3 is TGTGCCACCAGCAGGTCTACAGGGGTAGGAGAGACCCAGTACTTC. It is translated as CATSRSTGVGETQYF.

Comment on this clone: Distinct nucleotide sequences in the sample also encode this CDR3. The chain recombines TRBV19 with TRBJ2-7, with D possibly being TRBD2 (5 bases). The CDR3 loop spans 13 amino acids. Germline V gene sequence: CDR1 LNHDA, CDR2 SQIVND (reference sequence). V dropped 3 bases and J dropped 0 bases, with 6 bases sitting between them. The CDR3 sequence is CASSIEGSYEQYF. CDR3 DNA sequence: TGTGCCAGTAGTATCGAGGGCTCCTACGAGCAGTACTTC. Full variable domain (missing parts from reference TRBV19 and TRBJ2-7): DGGITQSPKYLFRKEGQNVTLSCEQNLNHDAMYWYRQDPGQGLRLIYYSQIVNDFQKGDIAEGYSVSREKKESFPLTVTSAQKNPTAFYLCASSIEGSYEQYFGPGTRLTVT.

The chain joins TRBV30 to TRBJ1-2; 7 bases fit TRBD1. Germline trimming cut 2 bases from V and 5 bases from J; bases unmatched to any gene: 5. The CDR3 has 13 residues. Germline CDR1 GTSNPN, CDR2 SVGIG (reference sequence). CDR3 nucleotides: TGTGCCTGGAGTAAGGGGGCCGAGTATGGCTACACCTTC. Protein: CAWSKGAEYGYTF.

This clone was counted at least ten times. The CDR3 bases are TGCGCCAGCAGCCCATCGACGGGTCCCTACGAGCAGTACTTC. Translation: CASSPSTGPYEQYF. The genes are TRBV5-1 and TRBJ2-7; unclear D gene. CDR3 length equals 14 residues. CDR1 is SGHRS and CDR2 is YFSETQ in the germline V gene. Trimming left V 4 bases short and J 2 bases short, with 13 bases between.

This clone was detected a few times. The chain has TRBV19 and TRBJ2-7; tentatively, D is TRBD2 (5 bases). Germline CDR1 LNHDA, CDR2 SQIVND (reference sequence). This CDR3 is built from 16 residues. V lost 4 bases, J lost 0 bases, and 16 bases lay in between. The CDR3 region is CASSTATSSPSYEQYF. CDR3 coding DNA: TGTGCCAGTAGTACCGCAACTAGTTCCCCCTCCTACGAGCAGTACTTC. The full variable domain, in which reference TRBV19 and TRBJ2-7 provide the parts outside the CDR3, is DGGITQSPKYLFRKEGQNVTLSCEQNLNHDAMYWYRQDPGQGLRLIYYSQIVNDFQKGDIAEGYSVSREKKESFPLTVTSAQKNPTAFYLCASSTATSSPSYEQYFGPGTRLTVT.

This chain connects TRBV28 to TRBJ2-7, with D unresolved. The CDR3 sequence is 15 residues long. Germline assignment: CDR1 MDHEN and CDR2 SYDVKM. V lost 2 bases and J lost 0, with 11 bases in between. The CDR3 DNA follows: TGTGCCAGCAGTTTAGGGGTTTATACCTCCTACGAGCAGTACTTC. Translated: CASSLGVYTSYEQYF.

The CDR3 protein is CASSPTLNNSPLHF. The CDR3 bases are TGTGCCAGCAGCCCTACCCTTAATAATTCACCCCTCCACTTT. The rearrangement joins TRBV2 to TRBJ1-6; D not resolved. V dropped 6 bases and J dropped 5 bases, with 11 bases sitting between them. This CDR3 has 14 amino acids. Germline V lookup: CDR1 SNHLY, CDR2 FYNNEI.

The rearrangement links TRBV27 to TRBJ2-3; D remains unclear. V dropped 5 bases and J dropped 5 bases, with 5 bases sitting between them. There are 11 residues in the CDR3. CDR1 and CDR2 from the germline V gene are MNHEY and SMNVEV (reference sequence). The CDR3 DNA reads TGTGCCAGCAGTCCAGGAGATACGCAGTATTTT. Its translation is CASSPGDTQYF.